This TCR beta chain is drawn from a study of response to subunit inactivated influenza vaccine. Overall study findings and caveats: Seasonal influenza vaccination, on each occasion, was suggested by the authors to recruit few new T cells.

Comment on this clonotype: The antigen remains unidentified.

V lost 6 bases and J lost 0; bases outside the gene matches: 7. Germline CDR1 is SQVTM and CDR2 is ANQGSEA. This CDR3 is 15 amino acids long. TCRdb redid the calling of the RT-PCR reads with MiXCR, one entry per CDR3 protein. The sample has roughly 780,000 distinct CDR3 sequences, less than 20% seen once. The chain carries TRBV29-1 and TRBJ2-4, with 8 bases identical to TRBD1. Source: PBMCs from blood, taken around 5 days after vaccination. This receptor was identified in a man aged 45-65 years who received an inactivated influenza vaccine. This chain's CDR3 is CSVLGQGLAKNIQYF. In DNA form, the CDR3 reads TGCAGCGTCCTAGGACAGGGTCTAGCCAAAAACATTCAGTACTTC.